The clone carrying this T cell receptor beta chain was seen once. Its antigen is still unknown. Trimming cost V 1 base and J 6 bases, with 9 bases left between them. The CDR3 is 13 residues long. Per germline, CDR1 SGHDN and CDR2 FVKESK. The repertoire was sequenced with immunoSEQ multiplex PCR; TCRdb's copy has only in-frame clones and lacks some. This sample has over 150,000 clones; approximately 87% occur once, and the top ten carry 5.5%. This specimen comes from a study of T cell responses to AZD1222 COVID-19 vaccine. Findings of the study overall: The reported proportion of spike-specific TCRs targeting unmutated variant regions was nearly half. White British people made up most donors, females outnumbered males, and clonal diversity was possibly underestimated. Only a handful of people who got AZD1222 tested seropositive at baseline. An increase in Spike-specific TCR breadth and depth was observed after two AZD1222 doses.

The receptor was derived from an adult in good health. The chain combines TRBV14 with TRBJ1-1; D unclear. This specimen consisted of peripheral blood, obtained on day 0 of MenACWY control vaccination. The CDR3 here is CASSQVLEPEAFF. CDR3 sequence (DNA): TGTGCCAGCAGCCAAGTGTTGGAACCTGAAGCTTTCTTT. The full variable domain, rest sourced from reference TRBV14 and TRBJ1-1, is EAGVTQFPSHSVIEKGQTVTLRCDPISGHDNLYWYRRVMGKEIKFLLHFVKESKQDESGMPNNRFLAERTGGTYSTLKVQPAELEDSGVYFCASSQVLEPEAFFGQGTRLTVV.